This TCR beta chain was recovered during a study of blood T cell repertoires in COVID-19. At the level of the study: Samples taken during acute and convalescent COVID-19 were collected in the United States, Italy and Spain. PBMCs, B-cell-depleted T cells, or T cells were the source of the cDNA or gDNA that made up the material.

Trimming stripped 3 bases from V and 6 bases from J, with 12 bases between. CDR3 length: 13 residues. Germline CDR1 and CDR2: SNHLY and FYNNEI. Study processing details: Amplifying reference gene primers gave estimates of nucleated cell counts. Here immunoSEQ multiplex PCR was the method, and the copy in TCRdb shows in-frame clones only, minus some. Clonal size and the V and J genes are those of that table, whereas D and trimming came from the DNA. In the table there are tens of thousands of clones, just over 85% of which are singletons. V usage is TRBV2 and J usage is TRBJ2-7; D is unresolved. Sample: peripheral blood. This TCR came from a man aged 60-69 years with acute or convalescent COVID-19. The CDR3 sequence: CASSEREVREQYF. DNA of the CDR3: TGTGCCAGCAGTGAGCGAGAGGTCCGCGAGCAGTACTTC.